What follows are 14 T cell receptor beta chains derived from one specimen sequenced in a study of cytomegalovirus exposure and HLA in healthy donors. Primers for the PCR totalled 60 Vbeta and 13 Jbeta. The method was immunoSEQ multiplex PCR; TCRdb's version includes in-frame clones alone and lacks a portion of them. This table has 150,000 or so clones, approximately 80% appearing once. The sequenced sample consisted of PBMCs. The receptors shown here come from a male donor in good health and CMV-seropositive.

The V call is TRBV13, the J call TRBJ2-3, with 8 bases that match TRBD1. J was trimmed by 0 bases and V by 0 bases; bases with no gene match: 8. Germline lookup yields CDR1 PRHDT and CDR2 FYEKMQ (reference sequence). The CDR3 length is 18 residues. The CDR3 DNA follows: TGTGCCAGCAGCTTAGGCCTAACCGGGACAGGTAGCACAGATACGCAGTATTTT. Its translation: CASSLGLTGTGSTDTQYF.

V and J are TRBV7-9 and TRBJ1-4; D is unresolved. The length of the CDR3 is 13 residues. CDR1 SEHNR and CDR2 FQNEAQ come from the germline V gene (reference sequence). V gave up 4 bases and J gave up 8 bases, with 11 bases separating them. The chain's CDR3 is CASSWSSTEKLFF. CDR3 nucleotides: TGTGCCAGCAGCTGGTCATCGACAGAAAAACTGTTTTTT.

V is TRBV5-6 and J is TRBJ2-3; D may be TRBD2 (5 bases). Germline-derived CDR1 and CDR2 are SGHDT and YYEEEE. CDR3 length: 13 amino acids. V was trimmed by 0 bases and J by 6 bases, leaving 8 bases between them. CDR3 nucleotide sequence: TGTGCCAGCAGCTTGGAGAGGGAGGATACGCAGTATTTT. It encodes CASSLEREDTQYF.

Concerning this clone: The identical CDR3 is also encoded by other nucleotide sequences in the sample. The rearrangement joins TRBV14 to TRBJ2-7; TRBD1 is a possible D gene (5 bases). CDR3 length equals 15 residues. V gave up 0 bases and J gave up 0 bases, with 9 bases separating them. CDR1 is SGHDN, CDR2 FVKESK, per germline. The CDR3 region has the DNA TGTGCCAGCAGCCAAGAAACAGGATCCTCCTACGAGCAGTACTTC. As protein: CASSQETGSSYEQYF.

The rearrangement links TRBV27 to TRBJ2-1; 9 nucleotides line up with TRBD2. Germline assignment: CDR1 MNHEY and CDR2 SMNVEV (reference sequence). V lost 4 bases and J lost 6; bases outside the gene matches: 4. The CDR3 sequence is 14 residues long. The CDR3 DNA reads as TGTGCCAGCAGTTGGCGGGAGGGGGTCAATGAGCAGTTCTTC. Its protein product is CASSWREGVNEQFF.

The CDR3: CASTLPRGLAGEHEQFF. Here the CDR3 DNA reads TGTGCCAGCACCCTCCCCAGAGGGCTAGCGGGAGAACATGAGCAGTTCTTC. The J gene is TRBJ2-1, the V gene TRBV28; 10 bases map to TRBD2. The length of the CDR3 is 17 residues. V shed 7 bases and J 8 bases; nucleotides not matched to a gene: 17. In germline, CDR1 is MDHEN, CDR2 SYDVKM.

CDR3 bases: TGTGCCAGCAGCAAGGGGAGGGGGTTTGACTACGAGCAGTACTTC. Encoded protein: CASSKGRGFDYEQYF. This rearrangement joins TRBV9 to TRBJ2-7; a weak D match, TRBD2 (7 bases). Per the germline V gene, CDR1 is SGDLS and CDR2 is YYNGEE. The CDR3 length is 15 residues. Trimming shortened V by 4 bases and J by 3 bases, and 17 bases separated the two germline ends.

The chain uses TRBV6-1 and TRBJ2-7; D perhaps matches TRBD1 (5 bases). The CDR3 runs 15 residues. V was cut by 6 bases and J by 5 bases, with 20 bases left in between. Germline assignment: CDR1 MNHNS and CDR2 SASEGT. DNA for the CDR3: TGTGCCAGCAGAAGGACACCGGGCGTATTGGACGAGCAGTACTTC. Translating gives CASRRTPGVLDEQYF.

As to this clone: An end of the junction does not agree with germline; a read error may underlie this. The CDR3 reads CSSSSGTGDYNYGYTF. For the CDR3, the DNA is TGTTCCAGCAGCTCCGGGACAGGAGACTATAACTATGGCTACACCTTC. The rearrangement links TRBV7-9 to TRBJ1-2; TRBD1 matches at 8 bases. Germline V CDR1 and CDR2: SEHNR, FQNEAQ (reference sequence). This CDR3 contains 16 residues.

This chain links TRBV10-2 with TRBJ1-1, with D perhaps TRBD1 (5 bases). CDR3 length: 13 amino acids. CDR1 and CDR2 from the germline V gene are WSHSY and SAAADI. Trimming cost V 7 bases and J 4 bases, with 13 bases left between them. The CDR3 sequence: CASTRKGFTEAFF. The CDR3 DNA reads TGCGCCAGCACCCGAAAGGGGTTCACTGAAGCTTTCTTT.

The genes are TRBV9 and TRBJ2-1, with 10 bases aligning to TRBD1. Trimming cost V 4 bases and J 6 bases; bases outside gene matches: 10. The CDR3 totals 16 residues. Germline-derived CDR1 and CDR2 are SGDLS and YYNGEE. DNA of the CDR3: TGTGCCAGCAGCCCCCACGGGACAGGGGACACCAATGAGCAGTTCTTC. Protein: CASSPHGTGDTNEQFF.

The chain is built from TRBV6-1 and TRBJ2-1; 9 positions match TRBD1. The junction had 8 bases not matched to a gene; V was cut back by 3 bases and J by 8 bases. Per the germline V gene, CDR1 is MNHNS and CDR2 is SASEGT. The CDR3 sequence is 15 residues long. Written as DNA, the CDR3 is TGTGCCAGCAGTGACGCCGGGACAGGGATCGATGAGCAGTTCTTC. Translating gives CASSDAGTGIDEQFF.

The genes are TRBV5-1 and TRBJ2-5; the D gene is possibly TRBD1 (5 bases). The closer fit of TRBJ2-7 to the DNA end suggests the J call may be wrong. Germline CDR1 SGHRS, CDR2 YFSETQ. This CDR3 has 14 amino acids. CDR3 region: CASSLWKGNYEQYF. CDR3 DNA: TGCGCCAGCAGCTTGTGGAAGGGGAACTACGAGCAGTACTTC.

The genes are TRBV9 and TRBJ2-3, with D possibly TRBD1 on 6 matching bases. V gave up 3 bases and J gave up 0 bases, with 14 bases separating them. From germline, CDR1 is SGDLS and CDR2 YYNGEE. The CDR3 runs to 16 residues. Here the CDR3 reads CASSGTGSTSTDTQYF. CDR3 DNA: TGTGCCAGCAGCGGAACAGGGAGTACTAGCACAGATACGCAGTATTTT.